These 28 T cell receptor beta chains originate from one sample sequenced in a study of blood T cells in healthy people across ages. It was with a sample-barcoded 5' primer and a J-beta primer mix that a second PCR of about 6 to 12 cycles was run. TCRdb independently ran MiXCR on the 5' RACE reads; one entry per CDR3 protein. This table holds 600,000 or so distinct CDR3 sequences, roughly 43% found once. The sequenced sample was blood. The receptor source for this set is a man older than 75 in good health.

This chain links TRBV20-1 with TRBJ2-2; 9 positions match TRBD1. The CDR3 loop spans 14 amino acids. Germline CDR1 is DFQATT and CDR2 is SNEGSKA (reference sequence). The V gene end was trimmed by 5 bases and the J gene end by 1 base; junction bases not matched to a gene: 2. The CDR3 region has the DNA TGCAGTGCTGCGGGACAGGGGAACACCGGGGAGCTGTTTTTT. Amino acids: CSAAGQGNTGELFF.

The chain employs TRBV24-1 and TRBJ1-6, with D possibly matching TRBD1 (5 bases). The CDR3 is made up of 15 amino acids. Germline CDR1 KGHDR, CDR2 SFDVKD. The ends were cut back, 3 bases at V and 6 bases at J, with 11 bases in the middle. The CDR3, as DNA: TGTGCCACCAGTGATCCGGGGGATCCTAATTCACCCCTCCACTTT. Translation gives CATSDPGDPNSPLHF.

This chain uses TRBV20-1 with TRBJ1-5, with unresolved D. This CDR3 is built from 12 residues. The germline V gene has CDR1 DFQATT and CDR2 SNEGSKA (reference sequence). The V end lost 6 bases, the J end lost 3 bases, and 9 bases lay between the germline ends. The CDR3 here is CSARRDNQPQHF. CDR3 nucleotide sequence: TGCAGTGCGAGACGGGACAATCAGCCCCAGCATTTT.

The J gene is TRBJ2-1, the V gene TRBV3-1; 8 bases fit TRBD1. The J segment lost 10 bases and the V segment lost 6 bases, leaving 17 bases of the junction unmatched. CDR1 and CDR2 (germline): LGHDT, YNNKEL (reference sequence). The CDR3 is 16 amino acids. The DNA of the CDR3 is TGTGCCAGCAGGGACAGCGCAGGGGGCGGGCTTCGGGAGCAGTTCTTC. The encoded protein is CASRDSAGGGLREQFF.

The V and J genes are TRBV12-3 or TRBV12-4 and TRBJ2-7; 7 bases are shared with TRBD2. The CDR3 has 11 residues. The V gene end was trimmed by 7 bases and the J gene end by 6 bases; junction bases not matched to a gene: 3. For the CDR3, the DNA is TGTGCCAGCACCTGGGGGGGCGAGCAGTACTTC. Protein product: CASTWGGEQYF.

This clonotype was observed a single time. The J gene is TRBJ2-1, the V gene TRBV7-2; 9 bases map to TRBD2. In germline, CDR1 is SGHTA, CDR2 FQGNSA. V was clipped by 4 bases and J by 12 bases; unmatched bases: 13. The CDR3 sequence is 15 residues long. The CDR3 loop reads CASSSLAGEWVGQFF. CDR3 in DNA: TGTGCCAGCAGCTCCTTAGCGGGGGAGTGGGTTGGGCAGTTCTTC.

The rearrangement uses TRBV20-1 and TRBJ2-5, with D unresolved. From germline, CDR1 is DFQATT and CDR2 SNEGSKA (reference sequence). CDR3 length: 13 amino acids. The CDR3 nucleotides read TGCAGAGTAATAGGGCGGTCTAAAGAGACCCAGTACTTC. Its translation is CRVIGRSKETQYF.

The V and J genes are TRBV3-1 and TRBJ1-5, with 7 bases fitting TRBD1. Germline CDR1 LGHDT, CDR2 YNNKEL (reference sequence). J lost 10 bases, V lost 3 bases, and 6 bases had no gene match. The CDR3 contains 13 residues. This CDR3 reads CASSHAGGLPQHF. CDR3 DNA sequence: TGTGCCAGCAGCCACGCAGGGGGGTTACCCCAGCATTTT.

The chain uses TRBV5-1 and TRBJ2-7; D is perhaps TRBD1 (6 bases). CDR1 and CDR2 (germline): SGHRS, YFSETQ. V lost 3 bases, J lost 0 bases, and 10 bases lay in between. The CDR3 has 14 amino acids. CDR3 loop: CASSWRTASYEQYF. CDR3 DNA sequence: TGCGCCAGCAGCTGGAGGACAGCCTCCTACGAGCAGTACTTC.

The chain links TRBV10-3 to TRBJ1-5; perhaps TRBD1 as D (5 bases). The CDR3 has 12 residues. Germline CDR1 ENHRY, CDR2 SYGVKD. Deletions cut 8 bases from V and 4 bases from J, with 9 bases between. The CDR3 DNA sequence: TGTGCCATCCGAGGGGCAAATCAGCCCCAGCATTTT. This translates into CAIRGANQPQHF.

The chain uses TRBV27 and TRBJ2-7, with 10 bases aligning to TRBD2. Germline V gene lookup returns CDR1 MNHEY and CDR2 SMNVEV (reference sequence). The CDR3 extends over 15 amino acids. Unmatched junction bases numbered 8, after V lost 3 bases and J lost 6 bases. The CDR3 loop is CASSLGLAGVGEQYF. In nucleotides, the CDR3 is TGTGCCAGCAGTTTGGGGCTAGCGGGAGTTGGCGAGCAGTACTTC.

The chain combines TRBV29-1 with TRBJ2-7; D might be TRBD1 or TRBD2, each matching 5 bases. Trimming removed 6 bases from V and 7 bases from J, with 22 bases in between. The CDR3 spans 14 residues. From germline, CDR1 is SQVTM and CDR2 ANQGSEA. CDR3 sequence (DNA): TGCAGCGTGCTAGGGGAGAGCTCCTACAATGAGCAGTACTTC. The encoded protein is CSVLGESSYNEQYF.

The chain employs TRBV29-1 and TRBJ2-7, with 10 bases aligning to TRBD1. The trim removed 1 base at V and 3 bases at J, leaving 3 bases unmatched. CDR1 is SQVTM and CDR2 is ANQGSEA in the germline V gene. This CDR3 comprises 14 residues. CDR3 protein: CSVEARDRGYEQYF. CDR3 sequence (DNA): TGCAGCGTTGAAGCCCGGGACAGGGGCTACGAGCAGTACTTC.

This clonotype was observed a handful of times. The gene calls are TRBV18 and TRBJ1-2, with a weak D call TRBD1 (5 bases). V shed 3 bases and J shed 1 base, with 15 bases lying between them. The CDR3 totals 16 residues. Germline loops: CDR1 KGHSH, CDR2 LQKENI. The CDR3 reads CASSPSRSGNNYGYTF. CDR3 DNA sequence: TGTGCCAGCTCACCGTCTCGATCAGGGAATAACTATGGCTACACCTTC.

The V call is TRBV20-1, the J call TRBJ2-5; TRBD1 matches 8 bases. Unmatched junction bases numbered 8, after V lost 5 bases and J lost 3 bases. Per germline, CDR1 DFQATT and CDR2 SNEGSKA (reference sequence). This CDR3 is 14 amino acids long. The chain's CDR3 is CSALLDREEETQYF. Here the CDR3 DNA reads TGCAGTGCTCTTCTGGACAGGGAAGAAGAGACCCAGTACTTC.

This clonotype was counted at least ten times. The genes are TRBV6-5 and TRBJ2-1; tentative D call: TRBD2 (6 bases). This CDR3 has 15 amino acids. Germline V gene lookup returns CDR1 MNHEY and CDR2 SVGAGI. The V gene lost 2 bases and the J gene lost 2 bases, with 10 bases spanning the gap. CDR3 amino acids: CASSYTGRTYNEQFF. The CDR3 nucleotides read TGTGCCAGCAGTTACACGGGGAGGACCTACAATGAGCAGTTCTTC.

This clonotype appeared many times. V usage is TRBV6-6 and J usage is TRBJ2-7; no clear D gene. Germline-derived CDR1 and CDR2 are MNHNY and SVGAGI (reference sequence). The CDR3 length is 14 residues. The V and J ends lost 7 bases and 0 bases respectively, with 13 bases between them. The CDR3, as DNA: TGTGCCAGCACCCCCGGCCGGTACTCCTACGAGCAGTACTTC. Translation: CASTPGRYSYEQYF.

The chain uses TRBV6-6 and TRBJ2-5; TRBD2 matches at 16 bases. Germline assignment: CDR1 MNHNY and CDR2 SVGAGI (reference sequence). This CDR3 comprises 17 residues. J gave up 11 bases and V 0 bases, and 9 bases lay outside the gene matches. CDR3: CASSYSGTSGGAGEQYF. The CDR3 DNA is TGTGCCAGCAGTTACTCGGGGACTAGCGGGGGGGCGGGGGAGCAGTACTTC.

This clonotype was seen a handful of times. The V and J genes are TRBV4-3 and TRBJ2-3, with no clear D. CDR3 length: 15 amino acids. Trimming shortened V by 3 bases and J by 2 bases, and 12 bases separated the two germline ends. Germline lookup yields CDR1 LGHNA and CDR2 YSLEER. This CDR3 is CASSQTFEVTDTQYF. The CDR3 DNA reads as TGCGCCAGCAGCCAGACGTTTGAGGTCACAGATACGCAGTATTTT.

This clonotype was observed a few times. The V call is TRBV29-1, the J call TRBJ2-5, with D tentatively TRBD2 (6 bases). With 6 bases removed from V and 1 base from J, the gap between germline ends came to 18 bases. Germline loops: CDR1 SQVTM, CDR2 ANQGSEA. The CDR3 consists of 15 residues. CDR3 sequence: CSVSGLRARQETQYF. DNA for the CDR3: TGCAGCGTGTCGGGACTCCGCGCCCGCCAAGAGACCCAGTACTTC.

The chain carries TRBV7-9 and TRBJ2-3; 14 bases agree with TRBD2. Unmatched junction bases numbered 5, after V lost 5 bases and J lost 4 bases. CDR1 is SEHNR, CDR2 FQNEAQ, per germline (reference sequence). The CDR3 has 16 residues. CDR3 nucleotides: TGTGCCAGCAGCCACCGGACTAGCGGGGGGCCAGATACGCAGTATTTT. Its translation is CASSHRTSGGPDTQYF. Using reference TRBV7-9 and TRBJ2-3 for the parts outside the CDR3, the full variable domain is DTGVSQNPRHKITKRGQNVTFRCDPISEHNRLYWYRQTLGQGPEFLTYFQNEAQLEKSRLLSDRFSAERPKGSFSTLEIQRTEQGDSAMYLCASSHRTSGGPDTQYFGPGTRLTVL.

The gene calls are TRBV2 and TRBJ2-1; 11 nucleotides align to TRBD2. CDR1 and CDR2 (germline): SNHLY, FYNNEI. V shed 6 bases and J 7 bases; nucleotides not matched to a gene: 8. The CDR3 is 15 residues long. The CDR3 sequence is CASSQISGRGNEQFF. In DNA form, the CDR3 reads TGTGCCAGCAGCCAGATTAGCGGGAGGGGGAATGAGCAGTTCTTC. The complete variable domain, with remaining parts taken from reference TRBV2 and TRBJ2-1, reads EPEVTQTPSHQVTQMGQEVILRCVPISNHLYFYWYRQILGQKVEFLVSFYNNEISEKSEIFDDQFSVERPDGSNFTLKIRSTKLEDSAMYFCASSQISGRGNEQFFGPGTRLTVL.

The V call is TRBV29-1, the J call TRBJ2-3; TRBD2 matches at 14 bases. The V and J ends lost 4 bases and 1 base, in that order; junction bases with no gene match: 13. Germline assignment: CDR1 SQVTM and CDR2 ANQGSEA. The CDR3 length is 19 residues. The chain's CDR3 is CSVGSSGLAGVRGTDTQYF. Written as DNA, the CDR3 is TGCAGCGTTGGCAGCTCGGGACTAGCGGGGGTACGTGGCACAGATACGCAGTATTTT.

CDR3 coding DNA: TGCGCCAGCAGCTTGGAACCGGGGAGGGTTCACGGGCAGTTCTTC. Its translation is CASSLEPGRVHGQFF. V gene TRBV5-1 combines with J gene TRBJ2-1; 7 positions agree with TRBD2. The CDR3 runs 15 residues. Looked up from germline, CDR1 is SGHRS and CDR2 is YFSETQ. V lost 0 bases to trimming and J lost 12 bases; unmatched junction nucleotides: 12.

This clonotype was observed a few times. For the CDR3, the DNA is TGTGCCAGCAGCTTAGGTCGTAGCTTCCAAGAGACCCAGTACTTC. It codes for CASSLGRSFQETQYF. The chain recombines TRBV7-2 with TRBJ2-5; D is ambiguous. The CDR3 length is 15 residues. Trimming took off 1 base at V and 1 base at J, with 10 bases between the two ends. Germline V gene sequence: CDR1 SGHTA, CDR2 FQGNSA.

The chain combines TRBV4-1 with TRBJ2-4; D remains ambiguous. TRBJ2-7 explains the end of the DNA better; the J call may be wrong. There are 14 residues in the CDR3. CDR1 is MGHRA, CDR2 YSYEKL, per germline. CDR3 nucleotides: TGCGCCAGCAGCCAAGCCACCCTGTCCTACGAGCAGTACTTC. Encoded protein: CASSQATLSYEQYF.

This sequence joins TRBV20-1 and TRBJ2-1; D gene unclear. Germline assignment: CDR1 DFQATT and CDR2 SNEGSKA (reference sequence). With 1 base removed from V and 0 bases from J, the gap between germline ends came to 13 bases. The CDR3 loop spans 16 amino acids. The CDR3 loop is CSARAFGRGSYNEQFF. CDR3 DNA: TGCAGTGCTAGAGCCTTCGGTCGCGGCTCCTACAATGAGCAGTTCTTC.

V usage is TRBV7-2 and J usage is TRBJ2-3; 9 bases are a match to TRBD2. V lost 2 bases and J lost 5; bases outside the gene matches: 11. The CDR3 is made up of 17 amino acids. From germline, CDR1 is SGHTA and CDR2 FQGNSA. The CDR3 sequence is CASSLRAGGLAKDTQYF. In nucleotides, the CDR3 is TGTGCCAGCAGCTTAAGGGCAGGGGGACTAGCTAAAGATACGCAGTATTTT.